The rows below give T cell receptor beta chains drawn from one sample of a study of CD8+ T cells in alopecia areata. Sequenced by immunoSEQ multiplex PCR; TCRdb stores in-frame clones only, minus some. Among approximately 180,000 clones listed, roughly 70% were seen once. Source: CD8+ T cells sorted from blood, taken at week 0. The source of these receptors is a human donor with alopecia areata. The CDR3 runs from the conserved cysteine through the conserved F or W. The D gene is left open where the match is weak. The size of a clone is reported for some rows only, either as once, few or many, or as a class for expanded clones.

TGTGCCAGCAGCCCAGGGGCGGGAGAAGCTTTCTTT CASSPGAGEAFF TRBV7-9 few NA TRBJ1-1
TGCGCCAGCAGCCAGGGGAGGACAGGGGAGAGGAACACTGAAGCTTTCTTT CASSQGRTGERNTEAFF TRBV4-1 NA TRBD1 TRBJ1-1
TGCGCCAGCAGCCCTGAACCCAGGGCTGGAAACACCATATATTTT CASSPEPRAGNTIYF TRBV4-1 NA NA TRBJ1-3
TGTGCCAGCAGCAGCCTCCACAGGACTAACTACAATGAGCAGTTCTTC CASSSLHRTNYNEQFF TRBV7-6 once NA TRBJ2-1
TGCAGCGTTGTTGACAGGAGCTCGGGCGGCTACACCTTC CSVVDRSSGGYTF TRBV29-1 NA NA TRBJ1-2
TGTGCCAGCAGCTCCGGGACAGGGTCGGCCGGGGAGCTGTTTTTT CASSSGTGSAGELFF TRBV7-9 NA TRBD1 TRBJ2-2
TGTGCCTGGAGTGCCGCCAACTATGGCTACACCTTC CAWSAANYGYTF TRBV30 NA NA TRBJ1-2
TGTGCCAGCAGCTGGGCCGGGACGGGACACTACGAGCAGTACTTC CASSWAGTGHYEQYF TRBV5-6 NA NA TRBJ2-7
TGCGCCAGCAGCCCCTACCCCCGGGACAGGGCCCACGAGCAGTACTTC CASSPYPRDRAHEQYF TRBV5-1 NA TRBD1 TRBJ2-7
TGTGCCAGCAGCCAATTGTTATCTCCTAGCAATCAGCCCCAGCATTTT CASSQLLSPSNQPQHF TRBV16 NA NA TRBJ1-5
TGCGCCAGCAGCCAAGGACGGAGTAGTTATGGCTACACCTTC CASSQGRSSYGYTF TRBV4-1 NA NA TRBJ1-2
TGTGCCAGCAGTGACCCCGGCCATCAGCCCCAGCATTTT CASSDPGHQPQHF TRBV6-1 many NA TRBJ1-5
TGTGCCAGCAGCGTGGCGACGGATTCTTATAATTCACCCCTCCACTTT CASSVATDSYNSPLHF TRBV9 NA NA TRBJ1-6
TGTGCCAGCTCCGTGGGGCCGGGAGGAAATCAGCCCCAGCATTTT CASSVGPGGNQPQHF TRBV9 NA NA TRBJ1-5
TGTGCCAGCAGCTTAGCGCGACGGACTGAAGCTTTCTTT CASSLARRTEAFF TRBV7-9 NA NA TRBJ1-1
TGTGCCACCAGCGGAGGGCAGGGCCCTGAAGCTTTCTTT CATSGGQGPEAFF TRBV15 once NA TRBJ1-1
TGTGCCAGTACCCATGCAGGGGCCGGGGAGCTGTTTTTT CASTHAGAGELFF TRBV19 once NA TRBJ2-2
TGCAGTGCCGGAGGCCTAGGGGAGGGGTTT CSAGGLGEGF TRBV20-1 NA NA TRBJ1-1
TGTGCCAGGACTCCCACGGGACGTTATACTGGGGCCAACGTCCTGACTTTC CARTPTGRYTGANVLTF TRBV2 few NA TRBJ2-6
TGTGCCAGCCAAACAGGGATCACAGATACGCAGTATTTT CASQTGITDTQYF TRBV27 NA NA TRBJ2-3
TGTGCCAGCAGCCGAGGACGGAGAAAAAACGAAGCTTTCTTT CASSRGRRKNEAFF TRBV5-4 NA NA TRBJ1-1
TGTGCCAGCAGCAGGACAGGGGGCAGCAATCAGCCCCAGCATTTT CASSRTGGSNQPQHF TRBV7-2 NA TRBD1 TRBJ1-5
TGTGCCAGCAGCGTGTCGGGGTCTGGGGCCAACGTCCTGACTTTC CASSVSGSGANVLTF TRBV9 NA NA TRBJ2-6
TGCAGCGTTGATTCCGGACACATGGGTTCAGGGTCCAATGAGCAGTTCTTC CSVDSGHMGSGSNEQFF TRBV29-1 few NA TRBJ2-1
TGTGCCAGCAGGGGACAAATCTATGGCTACACCTTC CASRGQIYGYTF TRBV2 NA NA TRBJ1-2
TGTGCCAGCAGCGTAGCCGGACTAGCGGGGAAAGAGACCCAGTACTTC CASSVAGLAGKETQYF TRBV9 NA TRBD2 TRBJ2-5
TGTGCCAGCAGCCAAGGATCTGAAGATACGCAGTATTTT CASSQGSEDTQYF TRBV4-2 once NA TRBJ2-3